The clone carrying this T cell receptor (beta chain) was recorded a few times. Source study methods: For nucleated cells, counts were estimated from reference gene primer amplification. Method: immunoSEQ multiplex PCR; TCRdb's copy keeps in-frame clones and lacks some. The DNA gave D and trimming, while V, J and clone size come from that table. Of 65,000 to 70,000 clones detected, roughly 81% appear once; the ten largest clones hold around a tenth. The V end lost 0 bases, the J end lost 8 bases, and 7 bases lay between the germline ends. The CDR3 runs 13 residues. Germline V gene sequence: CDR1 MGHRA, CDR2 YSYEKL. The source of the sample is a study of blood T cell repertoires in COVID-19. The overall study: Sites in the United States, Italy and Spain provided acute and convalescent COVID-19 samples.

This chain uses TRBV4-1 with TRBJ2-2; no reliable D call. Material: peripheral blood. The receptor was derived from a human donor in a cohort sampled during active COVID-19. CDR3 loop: CASSQDPAGELFF. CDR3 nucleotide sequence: TGCGCCAGCAGCCAAGACCCTGCGGGGGAGCTGTTTTTT.